This T cell receptor (beta chain) appears in the sequencing data of a study of T cells in Graves' hyperthyroidism and ophthalmopathy. The CDR3 has 16 amino acids. V lost 3 bases and J lost 1, with 15 bases in between. CDR1 MNHEY and CDR2 SVGAGI come from the germline V gene. The investigators amplified TCR beta CDR3 regions from RNA transcripts. A first-round RT-PCR of the TCR CDR3 used the HTBI primer set. TCRdb itself ran the multiplex PCR reads through MiXCR, one entry per CDR3 protein. The data contain roughly 510,000 distinct CDR3 sequences, more than 20% of them singletons. The authors deemed Graves' hyperthyroidism stable absent ophthalmopathy progression within 18 months. The PBMCs were sourced from fresh peripheral blood (about 10 ml).

Sequenced sample: blood. The chain couples TRBV6-5 to TRBJ1-1; TRBD1 might be the D (6 bases). The clonotype comes from a man aged 18 to 30 with Graves' hyperthyroidism. In nucleotides, the CDR3 is TGTGCCAGCAGTTATCTGACAGGAATGGGGAACACTGAAGCTTTCTTT. Its protein is CASSYLTGMGNTEAFF.